Below, one T cell receptor beta chain is given with its context. The data belong to a study of control samples from healthy donors and cancer patients. The protocol was immunoSEQ multiplex PCR, while the TCRdb copy is restricted to in-frame clones and leaves out a portion. The repertoire includes 90,000 to 100,000 clones, 75% to 95% of them detected once, and around 3.8% sits in the top ten. V was pared by 0 bases and J by 4 bases, with 3 bases of the junction left unmatched. The CDR3 extends over 15 amino acids. In germline, CDR1 is SGHTA, CDR2 FQGTGA. This receptor was obtained from a woman between 18 and 29 years old in good health. V gene TRBV7-3 combines with J gene TRBJ2-5; TRBD2 matches at 9 bases. Sequencing was performed on blood. The CDR3 DNA reads TGTGCCAGCAGCTTAACTGGTAGCGGGGGAGAGACCCAGTACTTC. Amino acid sequence: CASSLTGSGGETQYF.